These T cell receptor beta chains were read from a single sample in a study of human T cells and chemical hapten exposure. TCRdb reprocessed the RACE reads with MiXCR, giving one entry per CDR3 protein. This repertoire shows around 80,000 distinct CDR3 sequences, about 8.7% found once; its top ten account for 1.5% to 1.7%. Sequencing was performed on whole blood. The source of these receptors is a male donor in good health. Some clones in this sample may be carry-over from other donors' samples. The CDR3 runs from the conserved cysteine through the conserved F or W. The D gene is left open where the match is weak. Size is omitted from some rows. Given values are once, few, many or a class for expanded clones.

d_gene	v_gene	j_gene	abundance	CDR3aa	CDR3nt
TRBD1	TRBV7-2	TRBJ2-1	NA	CASSLAIGGQGRATSYNEQFF	TGTGCCAGCAGCTTAGCTATAGGCGGACAGGGTCGGGCTACCTCCTACAATGAGCAGTTCTTC
TRBD2	TRBV6-5	TRBJ2-3	few	CASRGAGGRDTQYF	TGTGCCAGTAGAGGGGCGGGGGGGCGCGATACGCAGTATTTT
NA	TRBV6-6	TRBJ2-7	NA	CASSYSDRQTSYEQYF	TGTGCCAGCAGTTACTCAGACAGGCAGACGTCCTACGAGCAGTACTTC
NA	TRBV20-1	TRBJ2-7	many	CSARELEVGEQYF	TGCAGTGCTAGAGAACTAGAAGTAGGAGAGCAGTACTTC
NA	TRBV3-1	TRBJ1-2	few	CASSQDSRGYTF	TGTGCCAGCAGCCAAGATTCCAGGGGCTACACCTTC
TRBD1	TRBV12-3/TRBV12-4	TRBJ1-4	NA	CASSLLRQGGEKLFF	TGTGCCAGCAGTTTATTGAGGCAGGGGGGTGAAAAACTGTTTTTT
NA	TRBV4-2	TRBJ1-6	few	CASSQDFPGNDSPLHF	TGTGCCAGCAGCCAAGATTTTCCCGGCAACGATTCACCCCTCCACTTT
NA	TRBV6-2/TRBV6-3	TRBJ1-1	few	CASRLRAANTEAFF	TGTGCCAGCAGGCTCAGGGCAGCGAACACTGAAGCTTTCTTT
NA	TRBV6-5	TRBJ2-7	many	CASSLSGAAYEQYF	TGTGCCAGCAGTTTGTCAGGGGCGGCTTACGAGCAGTACTTC
NA	TRBV9	TRBJ2-7	many	CASSPRTIPYEQYF	TGTGCCAGCAGCCCCCGGACTATCCCCTACGAGCAGTACTTC
NA	TRBV4-1	TRBJ2-5	many	CASRGLGGETQYF	TGCGCCAGCAGGGGTCTAGGTGGAGAGACCCAGTACTTC
TRBD2	TRBV12-3/TRBV12-4	TRBJ2-2	few	CASRWRTRDTGELFF	TGTGCCAGCAGGTGGCGGACTAGGGACACCGGGGAGCTGTTTTTT
NA	TRBV6-5	TRBJ1-5	few	CASSYGLSQPQHF	TGTGCCAGCAGTTACGGGTTAAGTCAGCCCCAGCATTTT
NA	TRBV7-2	TRBJ2-5	many	CASSLAFELSPPQETQYF	TGTGCCAGCAGCTTAGCCTTCGAGCTAAGCCCCCCTCAAGAGACCCAGTACTTC
NA	TRBV7-9	TRBJ2-7	NA	CASSLGTADYEQYF	TGTGCCAGCAGCTTAGGGACAGCGGACTACGAGCAGTACTTC
NA	TRBV6-2/TRBV6-3	TRBJ2-5	few	CASRTWIRETQYF	TGTGCCAGCAGGACGTGGATTCGAGAGACCCAGTACTTC
NA	TRBV10-2	TRBJ1-5	few	CASSESRQAYQPQHF	TGCGCCAGCAGTGAGTCGAGACAGGCATATCAGCCCCAGCATTTT
TRBD2	TRBV27	TRBJ2-5	NA	CASTGTSGEETQYF	TGTGCCAGCACTGGGACTAGCGGGGAGGAGACCCAGTACTTC
NA	TRBV29-1	TRBJ2-6	many	CSVSTSAGSGANVLTF	TGCAGCGTCTCGACTTCAGCGGGCTCTGGGGCCAACGTCCTGACTTTC
NA	TRBV7-2	TRBJ2-3	few	CASSLGLHTDTQYF	TGTGCCAGCAGCTTAGGGTTACACACAGATACGCAGTATTTT
NA	TRBV12-3/TRBV12-4	TRBJ1-1	few	CASRFSSGVGARGDLTPEAFF	TGTGCCAGCAGGTTCTCTTCAGGGGTCGGTGCTCGTGGGGACTTAACCCCTGAAGCTTTCTTT
TRBD2	TRBV7-8	TRBJ2-7	many	CASSLAKVAGGYEQYF	TGTGCCAGCAGCTTAGCGAAAGTAGCGGGAGGGTACGAGCAGTACTTC
NA	TRBV27	TRBJ2-3	few	CASSQRTVLSTDTQYF	TGTGCCAGCAGTCAAAGGACGGTCCTTAGCACAGATACGCAGTATTTT
NA	TRBV29-1	TRBJ2-5	NA	CSVDRTAIGETQYF	TGCAGCGTTGATAGGACCGCGATTGGGGAGACCCAGTACTTC
NA	TRBV7-2	TRBJ1-5	many	CASSFVGGNQPQHF	TGTGCCAGCAGCTTCGTCGGGGGCAATCAGCCCCAGCATTTT
NA	TRBV4-2	TRBJ1-1	NA	CASSPPQGEGLEAFF	TGTGCCAGCAGTCCCCCCCAAGGGGAGGGCCTAGAAGCTTTCTTT
NA	TRBV28	TRBJ1-2	NA	CASSLQRDLYGYTF	TGTGCCAGCAGTTTACAGAGGGATCTCTACGGCTACACCTTC
NA	TRBV15	TRBJ1-1	few	CATSGQRQTEAFF	TGTGCCACCAGCGGCCAAAGGCAGACTGAAGCTTTCTTT
TRBD1	TRBV12-3/TRBV12-4	TRBJ1-4	few	CASSFGTADNEKLFF	TGTGCCAGCAGTTTTGGGACAGCTGATAATGAAAAACTGTTTTTT
NA	TRBV14	TRBJ2-7	NA	CASSLLGSYEQYF	TGTGCCAGCAGCCTCCTAGGGTCCTACGAGCAGTACTTC
NA	TRBV6-2/TRBV6-3	TRBJ2-7	NA	CASSYEVVKGEWAYEQYF	TGTGCCAGCAGTTACGAGGTTGTGAAGGGGGAGTGGGCCTACGAGCAGTACTTC
TRBD2	TRBV25-1	TRBJ2-3	NA	CASSPGTSGRSNTQYF	TGTGCCAGCAGCCCCGGGACTAGCGGGAGGTCGAATACGCAGTATTTT
NA	TRBV10-3	TRBJ1-1	NA	CAISEGNTEAFF	TGTGCCATCAGTGAGGGGAACACTGAAGCTTTCTTT
NA	TRBV4-2	TRBJ1-3	once	CASSQDLSFGNTIYF	TGTGCCAGCAGCCAAGATCTGAGCTTTGGAAACACCATATATTTT
NA	TRBV25-1	TRBJ2-3	once	CASSEWGESTDTQYF	TGTGCCAGCAGTGAATGGGGGGAGAGCACAGATACGCAGTATTTT
TRBD1	TRBV5-5	TRBJ2-7	NA	CASSLRTGGSYEQYF	TGTGCCAGCAGCCTCAGAACAGGGGGCTCCTACGAGCAGTACTTC
NA	TRBV14	TRBJ1-1	few	CASSLARRTEAFF	TGTGCCAGCAGCCTTGCTCGACGCACTGAAGCTTTCTTT
TRBD2	TRBV5-4	TRBJ2-7	NA	CASSAGTSGSYEQYF	TGTGCCAGCAGCGCAGGGACTAGCGGTTCCTACGAGCAGTACTTC
NA	TRBV25-1	TRBJ2-7	NA	CASSERTAYEQYF	TGTGCCAGCAGTGAACGGACAGCTTACGAGCAGTACTTC
NA	TRBV18	TRBJ1-4	few	CASSPLTSQEKLFF	TGTGCCAGCTCACCATTGACAAGTCAGGAAAAACTGTTTTTT
NA	TRBV12-3/TRBV12-4	TRBJ1-1	few	CASGAQGNTEAFF	TGTGCCAGCGGAGCGCAGGGGAACACTGAAGCTTTCTTT
NA	TRBV4-2	TRBJ1-1	few	CASSQDFGEAFF	TGTGCCAGCAGCCAAGATTTTGGGGAAGCTTTCTTT
TRBD1	TRBV20-1	TRBJ1-1	NA	CSSGTGRDTEAFF	TGCAGTTCGGGGACAGGGAGAGATACTGAAGCTTTCTTT
TRBD1	TRBV6-6	TRBJ1-1	NA	CASSTTLGTGFIDTEAFF	TGTGCCAGCAGTACCACCCTAGGGACAGGGTTTATAGACACTGAAGCTTTCTTT